These 12 T cell receptor beta chains came from one sample sequenced in a study of OX40 agonist ivuxolimab in advanced cancers. TCRdb keeps only in-frame clones here, not all; method: immunoSEQ multiplex PCR. The sample consists of tens of thousands of clones, about four fifths of them appearing once. Sequencing was performed on CD4+ or CD8+ T cells sorted from blood, taken in a trial of the OX40 agonist ivuxolimab. The receptor set was obtained from an adult with an advanced solid tumor such as melanoma, head and neck, liver or kidney cancer.

This clone was counted only a few times. In DNA, the CDR3 is TGTGCCAGTAGTTTGGGGTCTAGCGCCTACAATGAGCAGTTCTTC. This codes for CASSLGSSAYNEQFF. The chain couples TRBV19 to TRBJ2-1; D possibly corresponds to TRBD2 (6 bases). From germline, CDR1 is LNHDA and CDR2 SQIVND (reference sequence). This CDR3 contains 15 residues. The V end lost 5 bases, the J end lost 2 bases, and 13 bases lay between the germline ends.

The V gene is TRBV2, the J gene TRBJ2-2; weak D call: TRBD1 (5 bases). Germline V gene lookup returns CDR1 SNHLY and CDR2 FYNNEI. V lost 8 bases to trimming and J lost 7 bases, with 14 bases between them. The length of the CDR3 is 13 residues. The CDR3 nucleotides are TGTGCCAGCGACGGGCAGGGTCACGGGGAGCTGTTTTTT. Amino acids: CASDGQGHGELFF.

The J gene is TRBJ1-1, the V gene TRBV11-2; no reliable D call. The germline V and J ends were trimmed by 7 bases and 1 base, with 16 bases remaining between them. Germline CDR1 reads SGHAT; CDR2 reads FQNNGV. The CDR3 is 15 residues long. Here the CDR3 reads CASNLGSWTNTEAFF. CDR3 DNA sequence: TGTGCCAGCAACCTAGGGTCCTGGACGAACACTGAAGCTTTCTTT. The variable domain in full, with the rest retrieved from reference TRBV11-2 and TRBJ1-1, is EAGVAQSPRYKIIEKRQSVAFWCNPISGHATLYWYQQILGQGPKLLIQFQNNGVVDDSQLPKDRFSAERLKGVDSTLKIQPAKLEDSAVYLCASNLGSWTNTEAFFGQGTRLTVV.

The chain couples TRBV10-3 to TRBJ2-7, with 11 nucleotides matching TRBD1. The germline CDR1 and CDR2 sequences are ENHRY and SYGVKD. The CDR3 has 14 amino acids. V was pared by 5 bases and J by 5 bases, with 5 bases of the junction left unmatched. The DNA for the CDR3 is TGTGCCATCAGTCCAGGACAGGGGGCTAACGAGCAGTACTTC. This sequence encodes CAISPGQGANEQYF.

The rearrangement uses TRBV6-4 and TRBJ2-1; 14 nucleotides line up with TRBD2. This CDR3 is 16 amino acids long. Germline lookup yields CDR1 MRHNA and CDR2 SNTAGT. V lost 2 bases, J lost 9 bases, and 6 bases stayed unmatched. CDR3 region: CASSDSGLAGGGEQFF. The CDR3 bases are TGTGCCAGCAGTGACAGTGGACTAGCGGGGGGAGGTGAGCAGTTCTTC.

The J gene is TRBJ2-5, the V gene TRBV5-1; D is possibly TRBD2 (5 bases). The CDR3 is 15 amino acids. Trimming pared 2 bases from V and 5 bases from J, leaving 16 bases between. Germline loops: CDR1 SGHRS, CDR2 YFSETQ. For the CDR3, the DNA is TGCGCCAGCAGCTTACTGAGGACTGGGTACGAGACCCAGTACTTC. Translation: CASSLLRTGYETQYF.

The chain carries TRBV30 and TRBJ2-6; perhaps D is TRBD1 or TRBD2 (6 bases each). Trimming left V 1 base short and J 2 bases short, with 18 bases between. The CDR3 runs 18 residues. CDR1 is GTSNPN, CDR2 SVGIG, per germline (reference sequence). The CDR3 is CAWSATGTGGTGANVLTF. CDR3 DNA sequence: TGTGCCTGGAGTGCAACAGGGACTGGAGGGACTGGGGCCAACGTCCTGACTTTC.

The chain is built from TRBV4-2 and TRBJ2-7; D is unresolved. Trimming left V 3 bases short and J 4 bases short, with 13 bases between. The V gene's germline CDR1 is LGHNA and CDR2 YNFKEQ. This CDR3 has 14 amino acids. The CDR3 spells CASSQGQEIYEQYF. In DNA, the CDR3 is TGTGCCAGCAGCCAGGGCCAGGAAATTTACGAGCAGTACTTC.

A single count supports this clone. The rearrangement uses TRBV2 and TRBJ2-2, with TRBD2 matching 7 bases. After removal of 4 bases from V and 3 bases from J, the junction contained 8 bases not matched to a gene. Germline V lookup: CDR1 SNHLY, CDR2 FYNNEI. CDR3 length: 16 residues. CDR3 protein: CASSGAGREHTGELFF. The CDR3 nucleotides read TGTGCCAGCAGTGGAGCCGGGCGGGAGCACACCGGGGAGCTGTTTTTT.

Many counts were recorded for this clone. V gene TRBV27 combines with J gene TRBJ2-2; D is unclear. The CDR3 spans 13 residues. V was clipped by 3 bases and J by 7 bases, with 9 bases between them. The germline V gene encodes CDR1 MNHEY and CDR2 SMNVEV (reference sequence). The CDR3, as DNA: TGTGCCAGCAGTTTGTGGGGAAACGGGGAGCTGTTTTTT. Translated, it gives CASSLWGNGELFF.

This sequence joins TRBV2 and TRBJ1-4; D is unresolved. V was trimmed by 4 bases and J by 5 bases, leaving 17 bases between them. The CDR3 totals 16 residues. Germline CDR1 SNHLY, CDR2 FYNNEI. The CDR3 spells CASSVITGAANEKLFF. In DNA, the CDR3 is TGTGCCAGCAGTGTCATAACGGGTGCTGCGAATGAAAAACTGTTTTTT.

The chain uses TRBV10-2 and TRBJ2-7; D unresolved. There are 13 residues in the CDR3. V dropped 6 bases and J dropped 3 bases, with 12 bases sitting between them. Germline V gene data show CDR1 as WSHSY and CDR2 as SAAADI. The CDR3 DNA is TGCGCCAGCAGAGAATCGGGCCTCTACGAGCAGTACTTC. It specifies CASRESGLYEQYF.